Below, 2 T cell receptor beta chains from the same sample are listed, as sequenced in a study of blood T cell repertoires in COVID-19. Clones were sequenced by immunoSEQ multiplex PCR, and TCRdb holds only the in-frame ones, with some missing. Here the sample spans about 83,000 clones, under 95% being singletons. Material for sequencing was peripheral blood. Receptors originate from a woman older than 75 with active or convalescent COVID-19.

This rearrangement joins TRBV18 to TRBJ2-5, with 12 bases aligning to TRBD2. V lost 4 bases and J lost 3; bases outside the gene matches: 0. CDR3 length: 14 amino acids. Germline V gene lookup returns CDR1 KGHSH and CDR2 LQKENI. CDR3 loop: CASSRTSGEETQYF. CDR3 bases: TGTGCCAGCTCACGGACTAGCGGGGAAGAGACCCAGTACTTC.

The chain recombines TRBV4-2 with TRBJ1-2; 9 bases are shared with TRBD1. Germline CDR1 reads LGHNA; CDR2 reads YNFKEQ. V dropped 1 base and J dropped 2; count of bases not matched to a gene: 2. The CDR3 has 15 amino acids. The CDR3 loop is CASSQAGQGNYGYTF. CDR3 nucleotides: TGTGCCAGCAGCCAAGCGGGACAGGGCAACTATGGCTACACCTTC.